Below are 16 T cell receptor beta chains sequenced from a single sample in a study of cytotoxic CD8 clonotypes in ibrutinib-treated CLL. Profiled with immunoSEQ multiplex PCR; TCRdb holds only in-frame clones, not every one. The sample contains around 21,000 clones, 70% to 85% of which appear only once. The material was PBMCs, obtained before ibrutinib treatment. These receptors originate from a human donor with chronic lymphocytic leukemia.

The CDR3 sequence is CASSVVWAGDEKLFF. The CDR3 nucleotides are TGCGCCAGCAGTGTGGTTTGGGCAGGAGATGAAAAACTGTTTTTT. V usage is TRBV10-2 and J usage is TRBJ1-4; D is unclear. The V end lost 4 bases, the J end lost 6 bases, and 15 bases lay between the germline ends. From germline, CDR1 is WSHSY and CDR2 SAAADI. The CDR3 is 15 residues long.

This clone turned up a few times. This chain links TRBV6-5 with TRBJ1-2; tentative D call: TRBD1 (6 bases). The CDR3 loop spans 14 amino acids. Germline CDR1 MNHEY, CDR2 SVGAGI. Trimming stripped 5 bases from V and 2 bases from J, with 12 bases between. The CDR3: CASSLRGLNYGYTF. CDR3 sequence (DNA): TGTGCCAGCAGTCTCAGGGGTTTGAACTATGGCTACACCTTC.

This rearrangement joins TRBV28 to TRBJ2-1; D is ambiguous. V was shortened by 1 base and J by 6 bases, with 10 bases between the two germline ends. The CDR3 loop spans 14 amino acids. From germline, CDR1 is MDHEN and CDR2 SYDVKM. This CDR3 reads CASSLLVRANEQFF. DNA for the CDR3: TGTGCCAGCAGTTTATTGGTTAGGGCCAATGAGCAGTTCTTC.

The chain carries TRBV27 and TRBJ2-7; 7 positions agree with TRBD1. Germline V gene lookup returns CDR1 MNHEY and CDR2 SMNVEV (reference sequence). The CDR3 runs 15 residues. The V segment lost 8 bases and the J segment 2 bases; nucleotides outside the gene matches: 12. The CDR3 DNA follows: TGTGCCAGCGCCCCCAGAGGACAGGCCACCTACGAGCAGTACTTC. Residues: CASAPRGQATYEQYF.

This clone was seen a few times. The V and J genes are TRBV19 and TRBJ2-1; tentatively, D is TRBD2 (6 bases). The CDR3 consists of 14 residues. V lost 5 bases and J lost 6, with 14 bases in between. Germline assignment: CDR1 LNHDA and CDR2 SQIVND (reference sequence). This CDR3 reads CASSRGTDGNEQFF. The CDR3 DNA sequence: TGTGCCAGTAGTCGCGGGACGGATGGCAATGAGCAGTTCTTC.

This clone was found once. The genes are TRBV9 and TRBJ2-3, with D uncertain. The CDR3 covers 14 residues. From germline, CDR1 is SGDLS and CDR2 YYNGEE. Trimming removed 3 bases at V and 0 bases at J, with 8 bases between. The CDR3, as DNA: TGTGCCAGCAGCGCCGACGGGAGCACAGATACGCAGTATTTT. This encodes CASSADGSTDTQYF.

This rearrangement joins TRBV30 to TRBJ2-5; weak D call: TRBD1 (6 bases). The CDR3 loop spans 16 amino acids. Germline-derived CDR1 and CDR2 are GTSNPN and SVGIG (reference sequence). Deletions cut 5 bases from V and 0 bases from J, with 19 bases between. The CDR3 loop is CAWEQLGAGHQETQYF. The DNA of the CDR3 is TGTGCCTGGGAACAGCTGGGGGCAGGACACCAAGAGACCCAGTACTTC.

The chain has TRBV10-3 and TRBJ2-1; no firm D call. This CDR3 is 13 amino acids long. Germline V gene data show CDR1 as ENHRY and CDR2 as SYGVKD. V shed 7 bases and J shed 2 bases, with 9 bases lying between them. The CDR3: CAIMLDTYNEQFF. For the CDR3, the DNA is TGTGCCATCATGTTGGATACCTACAATGAGCAGTTCTTC.

The V gene is TRBV7-2, the J gene TRBJ2-1; the match to TRBD1 covers 9 bases. Germline V gene lookup returns CDR1 SGHTA and CDR2 FQGNSA. CDR3 size: 16 residues. Trimming removed 0 bases from V and 7 bases from J; junction bases left unmatched: 7. The CDR3 sequence is CASSLAPGQGRNEQFF. The CDR3 DNA sequence: TGTGCCAGCAGCTTAGCGCCAGGACAGGGGAGGAATGAGCAGTTCTTC.

The chain joins TRBV6-6 to TRBJ2-7, with 7 bases matching TRBD1. Unmatched junction bases numbered 14, after V lost 9 bases and J lost 6 bases. Looked up from germline, CDR1 is MNHNY and CDR2 is SVGAGI (reference sequence). The CDR3 extends over 14 amino acids. CDR3 nucleotides: TGTGCCAGTTCGACCCCGACAGGGTATAGCGAGCAGTACTTC. Translating it yields CASSTPTGYSEQYF.

This chain links TRBV4-3 with TRBJ2-7; no firm D call. Trimming pared 4 bases from V and 3 bases from J, leaving 16 bases between. The V gene's germline CDR1 is LGHNA and CDR2 YSLEER. There are 15 residues in the CDR3. The CDR3 bases are TGCGCCAGCAGCCGAGAAAATCACCAAGGCTACGAGCAGTACTTC. Translation: CASSRENHQGYEQYF.

The chain couples TRBV9 to TRBJ1-4, with no clear D. CDR3 size: 14 residues. The V end was cut by 3 bases, the J end by 7 bases, with 13 bases between. Germline lookup yields CDR1 SGDLS and CDR2 YYNGEE. Here the CDR3 reads CASSDRAQPEKLFF. The CDR3 bases are TGTGCCAGCAGCGACCGGGCCCAACCTGAAAAACTGTTTTTT.

The chain uses TRBV27 and TRBJ2-1, with unresolved D. Germline assignment: CDR1 MNHEY and CDR2 SMNVEV (reference sequence). Trimming pared 0 bases from V and 3 bases from J, leaving 6 bases between. The CDR3 has 14 residues. The CDR3 loop reads CASSLSGFYNEQFF. CDR3 DNA sequence: TGTGCCAGCAGTTTATCCGGGTTCTACAATGAGCAGTTCTTC.

This chain connects TRBV9 to TRBJ2-6; TRBD1 aligns across 8 bases. CDR1 is SGDLS, CDR2 YYNGEE, per germline. The CDR3 has 17 residues. V dropped 2 bases and J dropped 2; count of bases not matched to a gene: 6. DNA of the CDR3: TGTGCCAGCAGCGTCCGGGACAGGAGCACTGGGGCCAACGTCCTGACTTTC. Protein product: CASSVRDRSTGANVLTF.

This clone was observed a handful of times. The J gene is TRBJ2-3, the V gene TRBV10-3; unclear D gene. Trimming removed 0 bases from V and 3 bases from J, with 16 bases in between. From germline, CDR1 is ENHRY and CDR2 SYGVKD. This CDR3 comprises 17 residues. This CDR3 is CAISESIHSRVTDTQYF. The DNA for the CDR3 is TGTGCCATCAGTGAGTCGATCCACAGTAGGGTGACAGATACGCAGTATTTT.

The chain is built from TRBV7-8 and TRBJ2-7; 7 bases align to TRBD2. With 1 base clipped from V and 6 bases from J, the junction kept 9 bases outside the gene matches. CDR1 and CDR2 from the germline V gene are SGHVS and FQNEAQ. The CDR3 extends over 15 amino acids. This chain's CDR3 is CASSLGGAGASEQYF. The CDR3 bases are TGTGCCAGCAGCTTAGGAGGGGCGGGAGCGAGCGAGCAGTACTTC.